These 6 T cell receptor beta chains came from one sample sequenced in a study of human T cells and chemical hapten exposure (dated by TCRdb to 2020 to 2022). The sample's time point label is to be understood as: patch test 2, 6 weeks after DPC sensitization. The treatment or condition label corresponds to: therapeutic diphenylcyclopropenone sensitization with weekly scalp DPC. The library relied on RACE. TCRdb names NextSeq 500 as the instrument used. Through fastp at Q25 and MiXCR, TCRdb rebuilt clones from the public reads, retaining in-frame beta chains. Here each entry gathers all rows of one CDR3 protein and keeps the most common genes and DNA. This sample has over 65,000 distinct CDR3 sequences in its table, and 11% of those were observed once. 1.5% to 2% of the sample is held by the ten biggest clonotypes. This sample comprised whole blood, obtained in connection with sensitization to the hapten diphenylcyclopropenone (DPC). These receptors all stem from a man between 18 and 35 years old with alopecia areata. Some clones in this sample may be carry-over from other donors' samples.

The chain joins TRBV6-2 or TRBV6-3 to TRBJ1-2, with D uncertain. The CDR3 totals 14 residues. Trimming shortened V by 8 bases and J by 0 bases, and 13 bases separated the two germline ends. In germline, CDR1 is MNHEY, CDR2 SVGEGT. The CDR3 DNA reads as TGTGCCAGCCAAGTCGGGAGGACTAACTATGGCTACACCTTC. This sequence encodes CASQVGRTNYGYTF.

A word on this clonotype: A much larger clone lies a single base off, so this may be a read error. The chain combines TRBV29-1 with TRBJ2-5; 9 nucleotides align to TRBD2. CDR3 length: 16 residues. In germline, CDR1 is SQVTM, CDR2 ANQGSEA. The junction had 15 bases not matched to a gene; V was cut back by 3 bases and J by 7 bases. CDR3 residues: CSVDIPPSGASRTQYF. The CDR3 region has the DNA TGCAGCGTTGATATACCCCCTAGCGGGGCGAGTAGGACCCAGTACTTC.

J is TRBJ2-5 and V is TRBV12-3 or TRBV12-4; D not certain. The V end lost 6 bases, the J end lost 1 base, and 21 bases lay between the germline ends. This CDR3 is built from 17 residues. This chain's CDR3 is CASSRYADTPLQETQYF. CDR3 nucleotide sequence: TGTGCCAGCAGCCGTTACGCTGACACCCCACTCCAAGAGACCCAGTACTTC.

This clonotype showed up many times. This chain joins TRBV7-9 and TRBJ1-2, with D maybe TRBD1 (6 bases). Germline V gene lookup returns CDR1 SEHNR and CDR2 FQNEAQ (reference sequence). With 2 bases removed from V and 8 bases from J, the gap between germline ends came to 15 bases. The CDR3 totals 14 residues. The CDR3 sequence is CASSLNQGTRGYTF. CDR3 DNA sequence: TGTGCCAGCAGCTTAAATCAGGGGACGCGAGGCTACACCTTC.

This clonotype was counted a few times. The rearrangement uses TRBV7-2 and TRBJ2-3; 8 positions match TRBD2. V shed 2 bases, J shed 2 bases, and the junction held 6 bases outside the gene matches. In germline, CDR1 is SGHTA, CDR2 FQGNSA. This CDR3 has 16 amino acids. CDR3 loop: CASSLKQRGPTDTQYF. CDR3 bases: TGTGCCAGCAGCTTAAAACAGCGGGGGCCCACAGATACGCAGTATTTT.

The genes are TRBV5-6 and TRBJ2-3, with TRBD1 as a possible D gene (6 bases). Trimming took 3 bases from V and 0 from J, leaving 14 bases between them. The CDR3 has 16 residues. Germline V gene data show CDR1 as SGHDT and CDR2 as YYEEEE. CDR3 in amino acids: CASSWILQGSTDTQYF. CDR3 in DNA: TGTGCCAGCAGCTGGATCTTACAGGGAAGCACAGATACGCAGTATTTT.